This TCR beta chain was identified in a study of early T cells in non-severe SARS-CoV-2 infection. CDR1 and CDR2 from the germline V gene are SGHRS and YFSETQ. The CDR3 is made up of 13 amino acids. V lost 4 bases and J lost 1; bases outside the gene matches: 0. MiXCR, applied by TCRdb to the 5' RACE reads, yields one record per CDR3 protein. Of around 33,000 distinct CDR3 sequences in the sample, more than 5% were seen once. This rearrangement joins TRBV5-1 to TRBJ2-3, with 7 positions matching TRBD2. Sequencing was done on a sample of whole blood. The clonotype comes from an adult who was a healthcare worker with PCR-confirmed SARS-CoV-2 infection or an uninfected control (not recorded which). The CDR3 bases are TGCGCCAGCAGCGCGGGGGGCACAGATACGCAGTATTTT. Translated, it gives CASSAGGTDTQYF.